The text below deals with one T cell receptor beta chain. Genomic DNA came from tens of millions of PBMCs in unsorted samples. These data come from a study of shared clonotypes between healthy human individuals. An even split of each subset's genomic DNA across several immunoSEQ plates was performed. Clones were sequenced by immunoSEQ multiplex PCR, and TCRdb holds only the in-frame ones, with some missing. The sample has some 490,000 clones, approximately 80% seen once. The CDR3 has 16 residues. The germline gives CDR1 LNHNV, CDR2 YYDKDF (reference sequence). V was shortened by 0 bases and J by 2 bases, with 13 bases between the two germline ends.

The sequence was obtained from a woman in her forties in good health. Some clones in this sample may be carry-over from other donors' samples. The rearrangement links TRBV15 to TRBJ1-1; no clear D. Sequenced input: PBMCs. CDR3 bases: TGTGCCACCAGCAGAGATGGACTTAGGTTAAACACTGAAGCTTTCTTT. It yields the protein CATSRDGLRLNTEAFF.